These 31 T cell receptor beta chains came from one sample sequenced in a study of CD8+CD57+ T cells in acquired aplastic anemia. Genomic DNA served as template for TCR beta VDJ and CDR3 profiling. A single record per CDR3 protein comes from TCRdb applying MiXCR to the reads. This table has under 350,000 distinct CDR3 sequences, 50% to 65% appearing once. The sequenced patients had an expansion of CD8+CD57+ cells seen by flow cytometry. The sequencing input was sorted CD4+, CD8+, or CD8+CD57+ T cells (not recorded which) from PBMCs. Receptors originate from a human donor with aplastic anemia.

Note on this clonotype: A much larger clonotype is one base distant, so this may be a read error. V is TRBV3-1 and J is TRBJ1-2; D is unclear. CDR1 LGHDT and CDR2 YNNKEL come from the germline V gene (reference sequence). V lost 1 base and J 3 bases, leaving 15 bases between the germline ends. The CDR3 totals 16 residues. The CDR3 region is CASSQGPGSTDYGYTF. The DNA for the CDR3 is TGTGCCAGCAGCCAAGGACCCGGCAGTACTGACTATGGCTACACCTTC.

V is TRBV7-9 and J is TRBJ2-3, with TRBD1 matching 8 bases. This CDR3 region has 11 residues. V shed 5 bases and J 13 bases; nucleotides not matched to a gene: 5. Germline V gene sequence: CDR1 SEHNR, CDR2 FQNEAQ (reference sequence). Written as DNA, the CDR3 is TGTGCCAGCAGCCCTGACAGGGGAAAGTATTTT. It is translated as CASSPDRGKYF.

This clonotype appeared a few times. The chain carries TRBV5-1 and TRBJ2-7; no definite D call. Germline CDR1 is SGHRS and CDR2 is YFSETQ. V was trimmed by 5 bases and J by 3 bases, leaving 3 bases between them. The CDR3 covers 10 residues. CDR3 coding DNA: TGCGCCAGCAGTTTCTACGAGCAGTACGTC. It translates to CASSFYEQYV.

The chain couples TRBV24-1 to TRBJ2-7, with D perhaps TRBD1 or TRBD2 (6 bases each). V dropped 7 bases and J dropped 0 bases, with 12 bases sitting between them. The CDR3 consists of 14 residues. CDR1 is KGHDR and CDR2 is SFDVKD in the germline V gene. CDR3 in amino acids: CATREGEYSYEQYF. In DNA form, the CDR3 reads TGTGCCACCAGGGAGGGGGAGTACTCCTACGAGCAGTACTTC.

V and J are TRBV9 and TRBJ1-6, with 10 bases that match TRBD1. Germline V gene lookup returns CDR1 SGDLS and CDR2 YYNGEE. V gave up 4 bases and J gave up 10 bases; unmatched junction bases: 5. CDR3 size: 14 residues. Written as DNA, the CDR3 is TGTGCCAGCAGCTTCGGACAGGGGGGGTCACCCCTCCACTTT. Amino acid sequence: CASSFGQGGSPLHF. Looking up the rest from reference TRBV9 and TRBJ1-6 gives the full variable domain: DSGVTQTPKHLITATGQRVTLRCSPRSGDLSVYWYQQSLDQGLQFLIQYYNGEERAKGNILERFSAQQFPDLHSELNLSSLELGDSALYFCASSFGQGGSPLHFGNGTRLTVT.

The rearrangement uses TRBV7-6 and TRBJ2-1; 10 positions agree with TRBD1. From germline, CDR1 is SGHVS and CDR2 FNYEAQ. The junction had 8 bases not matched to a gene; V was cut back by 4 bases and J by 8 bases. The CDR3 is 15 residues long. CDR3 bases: TGTGCCAGCAGCTCGCCGGACAGGGGGGAGGATGAGCAGTTCTTC. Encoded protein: CASSSPDRGEDEQFF.

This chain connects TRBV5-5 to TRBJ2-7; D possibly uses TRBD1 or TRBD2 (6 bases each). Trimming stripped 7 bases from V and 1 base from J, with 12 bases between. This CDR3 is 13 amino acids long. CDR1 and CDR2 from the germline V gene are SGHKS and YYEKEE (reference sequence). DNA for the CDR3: TGTGCCAGCTTTTCGGGGGCGTCCTACGAGCAGTACTTC. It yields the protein CASFSGASYEQYF.

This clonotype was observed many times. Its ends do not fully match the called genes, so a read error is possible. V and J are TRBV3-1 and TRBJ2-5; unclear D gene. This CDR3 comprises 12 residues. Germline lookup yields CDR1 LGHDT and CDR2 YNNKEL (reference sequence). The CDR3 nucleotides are TGTGCCAGCAGACAAGCTAGGGAGACCCAGTACTTC. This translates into CASRQARETQYF.

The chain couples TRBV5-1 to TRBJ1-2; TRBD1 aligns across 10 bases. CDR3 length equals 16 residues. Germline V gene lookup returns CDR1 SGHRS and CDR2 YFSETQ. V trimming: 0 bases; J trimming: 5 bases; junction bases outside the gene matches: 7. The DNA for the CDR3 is TGCGCCAGCAGCTTGGGAGGGACAGGGGAAGTATATGGCTACACCTTC. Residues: CASSLGGTGEVYGYTF. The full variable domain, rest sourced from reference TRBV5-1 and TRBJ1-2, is KAGVTQTPRYLIKTRGQQVTLSCSPISGHRSVSWYQQTPGQGLQFLFEYFSETQRNKGNFPGRFSGRQFSNSRSEMNVSTLELGDSALYLCASSLGGTGEVYGYTFGSGTRLTVV.

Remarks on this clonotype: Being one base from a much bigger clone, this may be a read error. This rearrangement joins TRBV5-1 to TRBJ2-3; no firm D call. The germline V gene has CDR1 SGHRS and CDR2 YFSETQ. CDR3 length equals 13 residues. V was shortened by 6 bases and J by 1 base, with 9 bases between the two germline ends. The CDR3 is CASKTSGTDTQYF. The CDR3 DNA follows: TGCGCCAGCAAAACCTCTGGCACAGATACGCAGTATTTT. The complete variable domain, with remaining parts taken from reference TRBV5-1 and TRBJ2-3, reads KAGVTQTPRYLIKTRGQQVTLSCSPISGHRSVSWYQQTPGQGLQFLFEYFSETQRNKGNFPGRFSGRQFSNSRSEMNVSTLELGDSALYLCASKTSGTDTQYFGPGTRLTVL.

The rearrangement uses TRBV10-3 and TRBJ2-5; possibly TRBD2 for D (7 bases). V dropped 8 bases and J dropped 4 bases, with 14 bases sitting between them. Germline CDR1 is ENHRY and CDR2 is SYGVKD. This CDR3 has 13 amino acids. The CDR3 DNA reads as TGTGCCATCCGCGAGGGGGGGACAGAGACCCAGTACTTC. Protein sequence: CAIREGGTETQYF.

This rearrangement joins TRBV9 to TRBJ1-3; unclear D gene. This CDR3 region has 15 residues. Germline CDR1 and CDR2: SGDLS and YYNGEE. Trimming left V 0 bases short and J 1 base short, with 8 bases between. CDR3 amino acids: CASSVGSGSGNTIYF. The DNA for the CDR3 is TGTGCCAGCAGCGTAGGTTCGGGATCTGGAAACACCATATATTTT.

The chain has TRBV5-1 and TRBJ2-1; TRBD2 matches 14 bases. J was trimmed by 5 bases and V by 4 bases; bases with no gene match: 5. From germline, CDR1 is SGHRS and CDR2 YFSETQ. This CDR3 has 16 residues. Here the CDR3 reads CASSKGTSGGNNEQFF. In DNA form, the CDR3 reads TGCGCCAGCAGCAAAGGGACTAGCGGGGGAAACAATGAGCAGTTCTTC.

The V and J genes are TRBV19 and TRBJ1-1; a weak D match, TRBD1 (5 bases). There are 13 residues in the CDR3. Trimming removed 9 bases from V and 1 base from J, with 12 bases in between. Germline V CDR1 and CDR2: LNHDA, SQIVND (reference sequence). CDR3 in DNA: TGTGCCAGCGCGGACACCCAGAACACTGAAGCTTTCTTT. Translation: CASADTQNTEAFF. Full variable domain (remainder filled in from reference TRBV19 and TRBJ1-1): DGGITQSPKYLFRKEGQNVTLSCEQNLNHDAMYWYRQDPGQGLRLIYYSQIVNDFQKGDIAEGYSVSREKKESFPLTVTSAQKNPTAFYLCASADTQNTEAFFGQGTRLTVV.

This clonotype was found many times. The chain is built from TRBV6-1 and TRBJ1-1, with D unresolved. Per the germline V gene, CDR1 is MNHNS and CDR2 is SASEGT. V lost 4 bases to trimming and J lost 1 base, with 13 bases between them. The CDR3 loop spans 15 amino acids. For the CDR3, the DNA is TGTGCCAGCAGTGTCACCTCGGACGGGAACACTGAAGCTTTCTTT. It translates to CASSVTSDGNTEAFF.

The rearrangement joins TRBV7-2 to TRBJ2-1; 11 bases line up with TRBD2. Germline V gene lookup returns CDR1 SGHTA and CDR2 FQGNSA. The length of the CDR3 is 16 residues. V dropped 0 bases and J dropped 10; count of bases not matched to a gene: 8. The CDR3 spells CASSLARTVAGGEQFF. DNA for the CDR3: TGTGCCAGCAGCTTAGCGCGTACGGTAGCGGGAGGGGAGCAGTTCTTC.

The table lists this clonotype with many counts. The CDR3 region is CASRGTRPYNEKLFF. CDR3 sequence (DNA): TGTGCCAGCAGGGGGACTCGTCCATATAATGAAAAACTGTTTTTT. The chain combines TRBV6-5 with TRBJ1-4, with D possibly being TRBD1 (5 bases). Germline V lookup: CDR1 MNHEY, CDR2 SVGAGI. V was pared by 6 bases and J by 4 bases, with 15 bases between. The CDR3 is made up of 15 amino acids.

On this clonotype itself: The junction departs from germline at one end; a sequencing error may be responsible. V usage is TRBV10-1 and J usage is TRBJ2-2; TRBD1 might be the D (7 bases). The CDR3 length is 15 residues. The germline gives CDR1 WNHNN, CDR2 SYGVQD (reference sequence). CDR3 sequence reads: CASSQTGRNTGGLFF. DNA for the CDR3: TGCGCCAGCAGTCAGACAGGGCGGAACACCGGGGGGCTGTTTTTT.

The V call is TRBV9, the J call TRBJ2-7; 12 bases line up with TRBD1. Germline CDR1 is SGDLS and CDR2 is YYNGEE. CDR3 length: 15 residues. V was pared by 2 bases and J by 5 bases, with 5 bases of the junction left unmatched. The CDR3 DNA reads TGTGCCAGCAGCGTGTCCGGGACAGGGGGCAACGAGCAGTACTTC. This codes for CASSVSGTGGNEQYF.

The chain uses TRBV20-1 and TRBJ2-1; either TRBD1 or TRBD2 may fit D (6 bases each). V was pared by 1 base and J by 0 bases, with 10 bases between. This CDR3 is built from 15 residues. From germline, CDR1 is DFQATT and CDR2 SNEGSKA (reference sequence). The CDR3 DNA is TGCAGTGCTAGAGGACGGGGGCACTCCTACAATGAGCAGTTCTTC. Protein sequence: CSARGRGHSYNEQFF.

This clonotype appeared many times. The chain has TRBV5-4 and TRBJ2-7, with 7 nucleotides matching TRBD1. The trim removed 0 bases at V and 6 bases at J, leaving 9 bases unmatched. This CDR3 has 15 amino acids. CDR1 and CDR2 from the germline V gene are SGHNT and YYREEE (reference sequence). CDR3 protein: CASSLVFGTEGEQYF. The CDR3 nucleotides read TGTGCCAGCAGCTTGGTATTTGGGACAGAGGGCGAGCAGTACTTC.

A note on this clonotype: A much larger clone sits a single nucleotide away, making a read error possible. CDR3 loop: CASSLEVGSGEKLFF. The CDR3 DNA sequence: TGTGCCAGCAGCTTGGAGGTGGGCTCCGGGGAAAAACTGTTTTTT. V usage is TRBV5-8 and J usage is TRBJ1-4, with D hard to call. This CDR3 is 15 amino acids long. Looked up from germline, CDR1 is SGHTS and CDR2 is YDEGEE. Trimming shortened V by 0 bases and J by 8 bases, and 14 bases separated the two germline ends. The entire variable domain, with the rest obtained from reference TRBV5-8 and TRBJ1-4, is as follows: EAGVTQSPTHLIKTRGQQATLRCSPISGHTSVYWYQQALGLGLQFLLWYDEGEERNRGNFPPRFSGRQFPNYSSELNVNALELEDSALYLCASSLEVGSGEKLFFGSGTQLSVL.

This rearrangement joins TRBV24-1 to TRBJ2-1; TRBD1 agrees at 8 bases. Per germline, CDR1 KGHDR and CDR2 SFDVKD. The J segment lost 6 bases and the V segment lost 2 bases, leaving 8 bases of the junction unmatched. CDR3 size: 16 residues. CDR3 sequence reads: CATSDSGTGSANEQFF. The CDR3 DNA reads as TGTGCCACCAGTGATTCCGGGACAGGTAGTGCCAATGAGCAGTTCTTC.

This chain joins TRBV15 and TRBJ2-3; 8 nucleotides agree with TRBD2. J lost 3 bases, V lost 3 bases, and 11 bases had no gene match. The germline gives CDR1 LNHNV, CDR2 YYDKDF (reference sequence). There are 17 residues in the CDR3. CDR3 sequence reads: CATSRASGGRGTDTQYF. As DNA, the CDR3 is TGTGCCACCAGCAGGGCCAGCGGGGGACGAGGGACAGATACGCAGTATTTT.

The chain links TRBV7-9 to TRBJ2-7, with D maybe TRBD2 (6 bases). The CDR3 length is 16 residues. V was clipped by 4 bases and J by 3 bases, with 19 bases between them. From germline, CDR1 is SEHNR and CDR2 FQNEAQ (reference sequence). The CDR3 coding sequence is TGTGCCAGCAGCTCCCACCGGCTAGCGAAGCTCTACGAGCAGTACTTC. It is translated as CASSSHRLAKLYEQYF.

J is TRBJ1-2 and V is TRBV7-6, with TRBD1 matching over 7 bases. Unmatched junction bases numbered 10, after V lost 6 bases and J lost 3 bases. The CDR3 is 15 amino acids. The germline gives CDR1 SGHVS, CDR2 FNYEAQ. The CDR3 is CASSLKRGRDYGYTF. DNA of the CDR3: TGTGCCAGCAGTTTGAAGAGGGGGCGAGACTATGGCTACACCTTC.

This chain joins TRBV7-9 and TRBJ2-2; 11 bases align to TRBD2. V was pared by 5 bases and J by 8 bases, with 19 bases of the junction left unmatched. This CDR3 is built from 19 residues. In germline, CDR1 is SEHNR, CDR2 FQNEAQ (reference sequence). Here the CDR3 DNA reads TGTGCCAGCAGCCCCTTAAAGACGGGACTAGCGGTGGTTGGTGGGGAGCTGTTTTTT. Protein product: CASSPLKTGLAVVGGELFF.

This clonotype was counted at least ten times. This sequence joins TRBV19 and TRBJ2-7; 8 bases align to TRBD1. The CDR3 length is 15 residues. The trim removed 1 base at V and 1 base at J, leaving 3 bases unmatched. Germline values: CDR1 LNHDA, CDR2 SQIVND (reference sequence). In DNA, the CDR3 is TGTGCCAGTAGTATAGTAGGACAGGGATCCTACGAGCAGTACTTC. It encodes CASSIVGQGSYEQYF.

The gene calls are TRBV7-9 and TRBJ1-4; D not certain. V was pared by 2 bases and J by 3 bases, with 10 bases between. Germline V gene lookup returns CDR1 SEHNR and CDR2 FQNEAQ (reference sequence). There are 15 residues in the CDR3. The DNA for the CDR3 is TGTGCCAGCAGCTTAAACGCCAGATCTAATGAAAAACTGTTTTTT. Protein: CASSLNARSNEKLFF.

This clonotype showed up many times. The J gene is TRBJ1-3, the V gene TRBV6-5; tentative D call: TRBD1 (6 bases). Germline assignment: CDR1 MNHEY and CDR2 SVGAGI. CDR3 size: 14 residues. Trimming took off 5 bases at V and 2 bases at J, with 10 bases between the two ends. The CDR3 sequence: CASSTGTPGNTIYF. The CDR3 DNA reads TGTGCCAGCAGTACCGGGACACCTGGAAACACCATATATTTT.

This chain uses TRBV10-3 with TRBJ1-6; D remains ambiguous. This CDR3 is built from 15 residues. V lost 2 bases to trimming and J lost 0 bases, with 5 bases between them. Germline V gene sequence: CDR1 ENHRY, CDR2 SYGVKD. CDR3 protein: CAISEESSYNSPLHF. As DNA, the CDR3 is TGTGCCATCAGTGAGGAGAGCTCCTATAATTCACCCCTCCACTTT.